The clone carrying this T cell receptor beta chain has a single count. The data stem from a study of blood T cell repertoires in COVID-19. Germline-derived CDR1 and CDR2 are SGHDT and YYEEEE. V was pared by 3 bases and J by 6 bases, with 12 bases between. The CDR3 is 14 amino acids. Assay: immunoSEQ multiplex PCR; the TCRdb copy retains only in-frame clones and omits some. This sample yields under 85,000 clones, of which 88% are seen a single time; around 7.9% belongs to the top ten. The receptor's source is a man aged 65 to 85 with acute or convalescent COVID-19. Sequencing was done on a sample of peripheral blood. The chain links TRBV5-6 to TRBJ2-2; no clear D gene. The CDR3 sequence: CASSSPPRSGELFF. CDR3 coding DNA: TGTGCCAGCAGCTCTCCCCCGAGGTCCGGGGAGCTGTTTTTT.